The 22 T cell receptor beta chains reported below all come from one sample, sequenced in a study of shared clonotypes between healthy human individuals. Sequencing used immunoSEQ multiplex PCR; TCRdb keeps in-frame clones, though not all of them. The sample gives 2,500,000 or so clones, about 90% of which show up once; approximately 0.41% is in the top ten. The sample comprised naive CD4+ T cells from PBMCs. Subset: CD45RA+ positively selected. These receptors were obtained from a man aged 18 to 29 in good health. Some clones in this sample may be carry-over from other donors' samples.

The rearrangement links TRBV5-8 to TRBJ1-5, with 11 bases fitting TRBD1. CDR3 length equals 16 residues. V gave up 4 bases and J gave up 7 bases; unmatched junction bases: 10. In germline, CDR1 is SGHTS, CDR2 YDEGEE. CDR3 in DNA: TGTGCCAGCAGCCCGGACCGGACAGGGGGCTGGCAGCCCCAGCATTTT. The encoded protein is CASSPDRTGGWQPQHF.

The rearrangement joins TRBV5-1 to TRBJ1-3, with 11 nucleotides matching TRBD1. Germline V gene data show CDR1 as SGHRS and CDR2 as YFSETQ. After removal of 3 bases from V and 8 bases from J, the junction contained 4 bases not matched to a gene. CDR3 length: 14 residues. CDR3: CASSWSGQGDTIYF. The CDR3 nucleotides are TGCGCCAGCAGCTGGTCGGGACAGGGGGACACCATATATTTT. The full variable domain, its missing parts supplied by reference TRBV5-1 and TRBJ1-3, is KAGVTQTPRYLIKTRGQQVTLSCSPISGHRSVSWYQQTPGQGLQFLFEYFSETQRNKGNFPGRFSGRQFSNSRSEMNVSTLELGDSALYLCASSWSGQGDTIYFGEGSWLTVV.

This chain connects TRBV6-6 to TRBJ2-5; D possibly corresponds to TRBD2 (5 bases). The CDR3 is made up of 13 amino acids. Between the trimmed V and J ends, which lost 5 bases and 5 bases, there was a span of 12 bases. Germline assignment: CDR1 MNHNY and CDR2 SVGAGI (reference sequence). The DNA of the CDR3 is TGTGCCAGCAGTACTGCCGGGGTTGAGACCCAGTACTTC. It encodes CASSTAGVETQYF.

The V call is TRBV7-6, the J call TRBJ2-7; D may be TRBD2 (6 bases). CDR1 and CDR2 from the germline V gene are SGHVS and FNYEAQ. The V and J ends lost 0 bases and 3 bases respectively, with 6 bases between them. CDR3 length equals 13 residues. CDR3 in amino acids: CASSLAGGYEQYF. Here the CDR3 DNA reads TGTGCCAGCAGCTTAGCGGGAGGCTACGAGCAGTACTTC.

This chain uses TRBV30 with TRBJ1-5; 7 nucleotides line up with TRBD1. Germline trimming cut 0 bases from V and 0 bases from J; bases unmatched to any gene: 11. Germline values: CDR1 GTSNPN, CDR2 SVGIG (reference sequence). The CDR3 is made up of 18 amino acids. CDR3 protein: CAWSVRDRGILSNQPQHF. CDR3 nucleotides: TGTGCCTGGAGTGTAAGGGACAGAGGTATTCTTAGCAATCAGCCCCAGCATTTT.

As for this clone: The identical CDR3 is also encoded by other nucleotide sequences in the sample. V is TRBV5-1 and J is TRBJ2-2; D possibly corresponds to TRBD1 (6 bases). The ends were cut back, 2 bases at V and 2 bases at J, with 7 bases in the middle. The CDR3 is 14 amino acids. Germline V lookup: CDR1 SGHRS, CDR2 YFSETQ. CDR3 DNA sequence: TGCGCCAGCAGCTTACAGGGAAACACCGGGGAGCTGTTTTTT. Its protein product is CASSLQGNTGELFF.

The J gene is TRBJ2-7, the V gene TRBV2; 7 bases are shared with TRBD2. The CDR3 length is 14 residues. After removal of 6 bases from V and 4 bases from J, the junction contained 9 bases not matched to a gene. The germline V gene has CDR1 SNHLY and CDR2 FYNNEI. The CDR3: CASRETSLVYEQYF. CDR3 nucleotides: TGTGCCAGCAGGGAGACTAGCTTGGTTTACGAGCAGTACTTC.

This chain joins TRBV5-1 and TRBJ2-6; 8 nucleotides agree with TRBD2. The length of the CDR3 is 17 residues. Germline CDR1 and CDR2: SGHRS and YFSETQ. After removal of 2 bases from V and 2 bases from J, the junction contained 6 bases not matched to a gene. As DNA, the CDR3 is TGCGCCAGCAGCTTCGTGGCGGGAGGCGCTGGGGCCAACGTCCTGACTTTC. Encoded protein: CASSFVAGGAGANVLTF.

This chain joins TRBV5-8 and TRBJ2-7, with no clear D. Trimming removed 2 bases from V and 9 bases from J, with 18 bases in between. Germline CDR1 and CDR2: SGHTS and YDEGEE. The CDR3 has 14 amino acids. The CDR3 protein is CASSFRGVLPGQYF. CDR3 coding DNA: TGTGCCAGCAGCTTTCGAGGCGTTCTCCCCGGGCAGTACTTC.

The chain links TRBV28 to TRBJ2-1; no definite D call. CDR1 is MDHEN, CDR2 SYDVKM, per germline. The CDR3 consists of 15 residues. Trimming stripped 6 bases from V and 0 bases from J, with 12 bases between. Here the CDR3 reads CASSLPSSSYNEQFF. DNA for the CDR3: TGTGCCAGCAGCCTACCATCGAGCTCCTACAATGAGCAGTTCTTC.

The genes are TRBV7-3 and TRBJ2-1; D unresolved. V lost 4 bases and J lost 10, with 14 bases in between. The CDR3 is 13 amino acids. CDR1 and CDR2 (germline): SGHTA, FQGTGA. The CDR3 protein is CASSSERLDEQFF. In DNA, the CDR3 is TGTGCCAGCAGCTCCGAAAGGTTGGACGAGCAGTTCTTC.

The gene calls are TRBV4-3 and TRBJ2-3; the match to TRBD1 covers 8 bases. The CDR3 is made up of 16 amino acids. Germline CDR1 reads LGHNA; CDR2 reads YSLEER. The V segment lost 0 bases and the J segment 3 bases; nucleotides outside the gene matches: 5. The chain's CDR3 is CASSQDDRGGTDTQYF. CDR3 sequence (DNA): TGCGCCAGCAGCCAAGATGACAGGGGTGGAACAGATACGCAGTATTTT.

The chain links TRBV7-2 to TRBJ2-7; D gene uncertain. Germline CDR1 reads SGHTA; CDR2 reads FQGNSA. V lost 5 bases and J 2 bases, leaving 10 bases between the germline ends. The CDR3 has 13 amino acids. The chain's CDR3 is CASSGRNTYEQYF. The DNA for the CDR3 is TGTGCCAGCAGCGGTCGGAACACCTACGAGCAGTACTTC. Together with reference TRBV7-2 and TRBJ2-7, the CDR3 gives the full variable domain: GAGVSQSPSNKVTEKGKDVELRCDPISGHTALYWYRQSLGQGLEFLIYFQGNSAPDKSGLPSDRFSAERTGGSVSTLTIQRTQQEDSAVYLCASSGRNTYEQYFGPGTRLTVT.

V is TRBV5-1 and J is TRBJ1-2, with 9 bases lining up with TRBD1. Trimming removed 0 bases from V and 4 bases from J; junction bases left unmatched: 7. Germline values: CDR1 SGHRS, CDR2 YFSETQ. The CDR3 contains 16 residues. The CDR3 coding sequence is TGCGCCAGCAGCTTGGCGAGGGACAGGGTCGCCTATGGCTACACCTTC. Its protein is CASSLARDRVAYGYTF.

The chain uses TRBV2 and TRBJ2-2; the D gene is possibly TRBD1 (7 bases). Trimming removed 6 bases from V and 3 bases from J, with 23 bases in between. Germline V gives CDR1 SNHLY, CDR2 FYNNEI. This CDR3 comprises 18 residues. In DNA form, the CDR3 reads TGTGCCAGCAGCCCCCAGGGGGTGTTCAGCGGGTACACCGGGGAGCTGTTTTTT. Encoded protein: CASSPQGVFSGYTGELFF.

The rearrangement joins TRBV7-2 to TRBJ1-5; unclear D gene. This CDR3 is built from 15 residues. CDR1 is SGHTA, CDR2 FQGNSA, per germline. V was pared by 5 bases and J by 1 base, with 12 bases between. This CDR3 is CASSAASASNQPQHF. In nucleotides, the CDR3 is TGTGCCAGCAGCGCGGCTTCGGCCAGCAATCAGCCCCAGCATTTT.

The V gene is TRBV5-1, the J gene TRBJ2-1; D is possibly TRBD1 or TRBD2 (5 bases each). Germline V gene lookup returns CDR1 SGHRS and CDR2 YFSETQ. The CDR3 covers 14 residues. V lost 4 bases to trimming and J lost 6 bases, with 14 bases between them. The CDR3 nucleotides are TGCGCCAGCAGCCCGCGTTCCGGGGCCAATGAGCAGTTCTTC. Protein sequence: CASSPRSGANEQFF. Supplemented by reference TRBV5-1 and TRBJ2-1, the full variable domain reads KAGVTQTPRYLIKTRGQQVTLSCSPISGHRSVSWYQQTPGQGLQFLFEYFSETQRNKGNFPGRFSGRQFSNSRSEMNVSTLELGDSALYLCASSPRSGANEQFFGPGTRLTVL.

The V call is TRBV28, the J call TRBJ2-7; D might be TRBD1 (5 bases). In germline, CDR1 is MDHEN, CDR2 SYDVKM. Trimming took 6 bases from V and 5 from J, leaving 17 bases between them. The CDR3 sequence is 14 residues long. The CDR3 here is CASSEPQGADEQYF. The DNA for the CDR3 is TGTGCCAGCAGCGAACCCCAGGGTGCCGACGAGCAGTACTTC.

This chain links TRBV19 with TRBJ2-1; 8 bases map to TRBD2. This CDR3 contains 15 residues. The trim removed 9 bases at V and 6 bases at J, leaving 13 bases unmatched. Germline loops: CDR1 LNHDA, CDR2 SQIVND (reference sequence). CDR3 DNA: TGTGCCAGCACGTTTCCGGGACTAGGCCTCAATGAGCAGTTCTTC. It codes for CASTFPGLGLNEQFF.

The rearrangement joins TRBV11-3 to TRBJ2-7; TRBD1 might be the D (7 bases). Trimming cost V 3 bases and J 3 bases, with 18 bases left between them. The CDR3 covers 16 residues. Germline CDR1 SGHNT, CDR2 YENEEA. DNA of the CDR3: TGTGCCAGCAGCTTGGGGGCCAGGGGGGCCCTCTACGAGCAGTACTTC. Its protein is CASSLGARGALYEQYF.

J is TRBJ1-4 and V is TRBV2, with TRBD1 as a possible D gene (6 bases). Per the germline V gene, CDR1 is SNHLY and CDR2 is FYNNEI. V was cut by 4 bases and J by 4 bases, with 13 bases left in between. The CDR3 covers 15 residues. The CDR3 sequence: CASSGRGNRNEKLFF. CDR3 nucleotides: TGTGCCAGCAGTGGAAGGGGGAACCGTAATGAAAAACTGTTTTTT.

The chain joins TRBV28 to TRBJ1-1; no reliable D call. The CDR3 totals 14 residues. Germline CDR1 is MDHEN and CDR2 is SYDVKM. V was cut by 9 bases and J by 1 base, with 15 bases left in between. The CDR3, as DNA: TGTGCCAGTTTCACACGGACCCAGAACACTGAAGCTTTCTTT. Amino acid sequence: CASFTRTQNTEAFF.